This T cell receptor beta chain was documented in a study of cytomegalovirus exposure and HLA in healthy donors. Across the study: Researchers found that approximately 85% of almost 400 genotyped donors fell within the Caucasian-associated ancestry cluster.

For this clone: No antigen is known for it.

This CDR3 comprises 14 residues. V trimming: 5 bases; J trimming: 4 bases; junction bases outside the gene matches: 3. Germline CDR1 is SNHLY and CDR2 is FYNNEI. 60 Vbeta and 13 Jbeta primers were used in PCR. Some clones are missing from TCRdb's copy, which holds only in-frame ones; the method was immunoSEQ multiplex PCR. The table lists about 160,000 clones, around 80% of them singletons. Broader study findings: Within an earlier analysis, most TCR beta V segments proved productive either about 90% or about 30% of the time. Later work associated over 15,000 TCR beta sequences with HLA alleles at 0.05 false discovery rate. One cluster of highly shared sequence variants probably arose as a sequencing artifact.

The sample comprised PBMCs. The receptor was isolated from a man in his forties or fifties in good health and CMV-seronegative. The rearrangement links TRBV2 to TRBJ2-5, with TRBD2 matching 11 bases. The CDR3 DNA reads TGTGCCAGCAGTTTAGCGGGAGGGGGAGAGACCCAGTACTTC. Amino acids: CASSLAGGGETQYF.